The 28 T cell receptor beta chains below were found in one sample sequenced in a study of beta chain features in type 1 diabetes. Their antigens remain unidentified. Of the isolated RNA, all was reverse transcribed, and so the sequenced material was expressed TCRB transcripts. Clones were sequenced by immunoSEQ multiplex PCR, and TCRdb holds only the in-frame ones, with some missing. This sample has about 120,000 clones, with about 15% found just once. Points from the study as a whole: For Type 1 diabetes patients, all four CD4+ subsets carried TCRB CDR3s that were moderately but significantly shorter.

Material for sequencing was central memory CD4+ T cells from blood. The receptors come from a man aged 25 to 40 with type 1 diabetes.

The CDR3 coding sequence is TGTGCCAGCAGTAAAGATGGCGGCTACACCTTC. Its protein product is CASSKDGGYTF. This chain links TRBV6-5 with TRBJ1-2, with D hard to call. V lost 5 bases, J lost 8 bases, and 9 bases lay in between. The CDR3 contains 11 residues. Germline V gene sequence: CDR1 MNHEY, CDR2 SVGAGI.

In this sample, this clone turned up a few times. V and J are TRBV4-3 and TRBJ2-3; D tentatively reads TRBD1 or TRBD2 (5 bases each). The germline V and J ends were trimmed by 0 bases and 8 bases, with 15 bases remaining between them. Germline values: CDR1 LGHNA, CDR2 YSLEER. The CDR3 sequence is 15 residues long. The CDR3, as DNA: TGCGCCAGCAGCCAAGATCTGGGACGGGCAGTTACGCAGTATTTT. Translation gives CASSQDLGRAVTQYF.

The chain couples TRBV4-2 to TRBJ2-1, with unresolved D. Between the trimmed V and J ends, which lost 4 bases and 3 bases, there was a span of 19 bases. CDR3 length equals 17 residues. Germline CDR1 and CDR2: LGHNA and YNFKEQ. CDR3 protein: CASSPRSVAQLYNEQFF. The CDR3 nucleotides are TGTGCCAGCAGCCCCAGATCAGTCGCGCAACTCTACAATGAGCAGTTCTTC.

The chain recombines TRBV29-1 with TRBJ2-1; TRBD2 agrees at 8 bases. This CDR3 comprises 13 residues. The germline V gene has CDR1 SQVTM and CDR2 ANQGSEA. The CDR3 loop reads CNAFRGGFNEQFF. The CDR3, as DNA: TGCAACGCTTTCCGCGGGGGGTTCAATGAGCAGTTCTTC.

This clone has ten or more counts. CDR3 in amino acids: CASATSPTNEKLFF. The CDR3 DNA reads TGTGCCAGCGCCACAAGCCCAACTAATGAAAAACTGTTTTTT. The chain joins TRBV2 to TRBJ1-4; no clear D. The V and J ends lost 8 bases and 0 bases respectively, with 10 bases between them. CDR1 and CDR2 (germline): SNHLY, FYNNEI. The CDR3 length is 14 residues.

The chain recombines TRBV28 with TRBJ1-2; D gene uncertain. V dropped 2 bases and J dropped 2 bases, with 6 bases sitting between them. The CDR3 runs to 13 residues. The germline V gene encodes CDR1 MDHEN and CDR2 SYDVKM. The CDR3 region has the DNA TGTGCCAGCAGTTTAGCGGACAACTATGGCTACACCTTC. Its translation: CASSLADNYGYTF.

The J gene is TRBJ2-2, the V gene TRBV7-8; no firm D call. Germline V gives CDR1 SGHVS, CDR2 FQNEAQ. This CDR3 has 14 amino acids. The V end lost 3 bases, the J end lost 3 bases, and 8 bases lay between the germline ends. CDR3: CASSFASYTGELFF. CDR3 sequence (DNA): TGTGCCAGCAGCTTCGCGAGTTACACCGGGGAGCTGTTTTTT.

In its sample, this clone was seen a few times. The rearrangement links TRBV18 to TRBJ1-4, with D possibly TRBD1 on 5 matching bases. This CDR3 comprises 13 residues. In germline, CDR1 is KGHSH, CDR2 LQKENI. Trimming stripped 3 bases from V and 5 bases from J, with 7 bases between. CDR3: CASSPTANEKLFF. The CDR3 region has the DNA TGTGCCAGCTCACCGACAGCAAATGAAAAACTGTTTTTT.

This clone appeared many times. The chain links TRBV29-1 to TRBJ2-3; 12 bases map to TRBD1. Germline-derived CDR1 and CDR2 are SQVTM and ANQGSEA. This CDR3 comprises 15 residues. V shed 3 bases and J 1 base; nucleotides not matched to a gene: 2. CDR3 in DNA: TGCAGCGTTGAGGGGACAGGGGGCCGCACAGATACGCAGTATTTT. This sequence encodes CSVEGTGGRTDTQYF.

In this sample, this clone turned up a few times. The J gene is TRBJ1-3, the V gene TRBV15; maybe TRBD1 (5 bases). This CDR3 is built from 15 residues. Germline-derived CDR1 and CDR2 are LNHNV and YYDKDF (reference sequence). V dropped 0 bases and J dropped 2 bases, with 8 bases sitting between them. In nucleotides, the CDR3 is TGTGCCACCAGCAGAGACCGGGGCCCTGGAAACACCATATATTTT. Translating it yields CATSRDRGPGNTIYF.

There are a few counts of this clone. The V and J genes are TRBV13 and TRBJ1-1; no clear D gene. From germline, CDR1 is PRHDT and CDR2 FYEKMQ (reference sequence). There are 13 residues in the CDR3. V gave up 0 bases and J gave up 4 bases, with 6 bases separating them. The DNA for the CDR3 is TGTGCCAGCAGCTTAGGCGTGCGCACTGAAGCTTTCTTT. This codes for CASSLGVRTEAFF.

The V and J genes are TRBV19 and TRBJ2-3; D ambiguous. CDR1 and CDR2 (germline): LNHDA, SQIVND (reference sequence). V was pared by 5 bases and J by 5 bases, with 11 bases between. This CDR3 region has 13 residues. CDR3 DNA: TGTGCCAGTAGTGTACCCGCTGGAGATACGCAGTATTTT. Encoded protein: CASSVPAGDTQYF.

The chain links TRBV7-9 to TRBJ1-1; tentative D call: TRBD1 (5 bases). The CDR3 extends over 15 amino acids. Trimming left V 7 bases short and J 3 bases short, with 18 bases between. Germline V lookup: CDR1 SEHNR, CDR2 FQNEAQ (reference sequence). CDR3 in amino acids: CASKSGNGRHTEAFF. The CDR3 region has the DNA TGTGCCAGCAAATCAGGGAACGGTCGTCACACTGAAGCTTTCTTT.

This clone was detected a few times. The rearrangement joins TRBV5-4 to TRBJ2-1, with 8 bases matching TRBD1. The V gene's germline CDR1 is SGHNT and CDR2 YYREEE (reference sequence). The CDR3 loop spans 12 amino acids. Losses at the gene ends were 5 bases for V and 11 bases for J; bases not matched to a gene: 6. The CDR3 here is CASRPDRGQQFF. Here the CDR3 DNA reads TGTGCCAGCAGACCCGACAGGGGACAGCAGTTCTTC. The full variable domain, completed using reference TRBV5-4 and TRBJ2-1, is ETGVTQSPTHLIKTRGQQVTLRCSSQSGHNTVSWYQQALGQGPQFIFQYYREEENGRGNFPPRFSGLQFPNYSSELNVNALELDDSALYLCASRPDRGQQFFGPGTRLTVL.

This clone showed up many times. The chain combines TRBV29-1 with TRBJ1-1; 10 bases align to TRBD1. The CDR3 has 15 amino acids. Germline assignment: CDR1 SQVTM and CDR2 ANQGSEA. J lost 3 bases, V lost 4 bases, and 8 bases had no gene match. The CDR3 DNA reads TGCAGCGTTGGAGGGACAGGGGTAGTTCACACTGAAGCTTTCTTT. Amino acid sequence: CSVGGTGVVHTEAFF.

This chain uses TRBV29-1 with TRBJ1-4, with a weak D call TRBD1 (6 bases). The CDR3 covers 12 residues. Between the trimmed V and J ends, which lost 0 bases and 17 bases, there was a span of 16 bases. CDR1 SQVTM and CDR2 ANQGSEA come from the germline V gene. CDR3 DNA sequence: TGCAGCGTTGAAGATCGGATAGGGGGACGTTTTTTT. It translates to CSVEDRIGGRFF.

This clone appeared a few times. Relative to the germline gene, one junction end is altered; a read error may explain this. The chain employs TRBV7-7 and TRBJ2-3; D is perhaps TRBD2 (6 bases). This CDR3 region has 15 residues. Germline CDR1 is SSHAT and CDR2 is FNYEAQ (reference sequence). The CDR3 coding sequence is TGTGCTAGCAGCAAAGGGGACTGGAGCACAGATACGCAGTATTTT. It specifies CASSKGDWSTDTQYF. Variable domain in full (rest from reference TRBV7-7 and TRBJ2-3): GAGVSQSPRYKVTKRGQDVTLRCDPISSHATLYWYQQALGQGPEFLTYFNYEAQPDKSGLPSDRFSAERPEGSISTLTIQRTEQRDSAMYRCASSKGDWSTDTQYFGPGTRLTVL.

This clone came up a few times. This chain joins TRBV6-1 and TRBJ2-1; maybe TRBD2 (6 bases). The V end lost 4 bases, the J end lost 7 bases, and 26 bases lay between the germline ends. CDR1 and CDR2 from the germline V gene are MNHNS and SASEGT. The CDR3 length is 18 residues. DNA for the CDR3: TGTGCCAGCAGTGCCCTTTTTTATACTAGCCTTGAAAGGAATGAGCAGTTCTTC. This gives the protein CASSALFYTSLERNEQFF.

The chain employs TRBV7-3 and TRBJ1-6; D unclear. The CDR3 runs to 13 residues. V lost 5 bases to trimming and J lost 6 bases, with 8 bases between them. Germline V gives CDR1 SGHTA, CDR2 FQGTGA. CDR3 nucleotide sequence: TGTGCCAGCAGCGGGCAACCTAATTCACCCCTCCACTTT. Protein: CASSGQPNSPLHF.

The chain uses TRBV28 and TRBJ2-1; D remains unclear. The germline V and J ends were trimmed by 5 bases and 4 bases, with 12 bases remaining between them. The length of the CDR3 is 14 residues. Germline V CDR1 and CDR2: MDHEN, SYDVKM. The CDR3 nucleotides are TGTGCCAGCAGTCCACCCTTGGGGTACAATGAGCAGTTCTTC. As protein: CASSPPLGYNEQFF.

This clone was counted only a few times. V is TRBV7-9 and J is TRBJ2-5; TRBD1 might be the D (5 bases). V lost 4 bases to trimming and J lost 5 bases, with 11 bases between them. Germline values: CDR1 SEHNR, CDR2 FQNEAQ (reference sequence). CDR3 length: 13 residues. CDR3: CASSSTESETQYF. The CDR3 DNA follows: TGTGCCAGCAGCTCGACAGAGAGTGAGACCCAGTACTTC.

This chain joins TRBV30 and TRBJ1-2; 12 bases map to TRBD1. Germline CDR1 GTSNPN, CDR2 SVGIG (reference sequence). The V and J ends lost 2 bases and 7 bases, in that order; junction bases with no gene match: 8. The CDR3 is 15 residues long. The CDR3 nucleotides are TGTGCCTGGAGTCTGGGGACAGGGGGCAAAGTTGGCTACACCTTC. Encoded protein: CAWSLGTGGKVGYTF.

The V gene is TRBV28, the J gene TRBJ2-5, with TRBD1 matching 8 bases. V lost 9 bases, J lost 4 bases, and 4 bases stayed unmatched. CDR3 length equals 12 residues. CDR1 MDHEN and CDR2 SYDVKM come from the germline V gene. For the CDR3, the DNA is TGTGCCAGTACAGGGGGAGGAGAGACCCAGTACTTC. Translating it yields CASTGGGETQYF.

In its sample, this clone was seen a few times. The chain couples TRBV25-1 to TRBJ1-6; no clear D. Germline CDR1 reads MGHDK; CDR2 reads SYGVNS. This CDR3 has 16 residues. V lost 7 bases, J lost 0 bases, and 13 bases lay in between. The CDR3 DNA reads as TGTGCCAGCAAAGGAAAAGGGAGCTCCTATAATTCACCCCTCCACTTT. This sequence encodes CASKGKGSSYNSPLHF. Supplemented by reference TRBV25-1 and TRBJ1-6, the full variable domain reads EADIYQTPRYLVIGTGKKITLECSQTMGHDKMYWYQQDPGMELHLIHYSYGVNSTEKGDLSSESTVSRIRTEHFPLTLESARPSHTSQYLCASKGKGSSYNSPLHFGNGTRLTVT.

The chain carries TRBV27 and TRBJ2-1, with D uncertain. V was trimmed by 3 bases and J by 5 bases, leaving 8 bases between them. The CDR3 has 13 amino acids. Germline V lookup: CDR1 MNHEY, CDR2 SMNVEV (reference sequence). This CDR3 reads CASSFWGNNEQFF. The CDR3 DNA reads as TGTGCCAGCAGTTTTTGGGGAAACAATGAGCAGTTCTTC.

The sample holds one count of this clone. The CDR3 protein is CAISPGQGAMVNIQYF. The DNA for the CDR3 is TGTGCCATCAGTCCGGGACAGGGGGCGATGGTAAACATTCAGTACTTC. The V call is TRBV10-3, the J call TRBJ2-4, with 12 positions matching TRBD1. The CDR3 spans 16 residues. Trimming at V came to 5 bases and at J to 6 bases, leaving 8 bases not matched to a gene. The germline V gene has CDR1 ENHRY and CDR2 SYGVKD.

The rearrangement uses TRBV29-1 and TRBJ1-2; 9 positions match TRBD1. This CDR3 contains 11 residues. The germline gives CDR1 SQVTM, CDR2 ANQGSEA. V trimming: 6 bases; J trimming: 7 bases; junction bases outside the gene matches: 3. The CDR3 loop is CSVGTGSGYTF. As DNA, the CDR3 is TGCAGCGTGGGGACAGGGTCTGGCTACACCTTC.

A few counts support this clone. The V call is TRBV7-2, the J call TRBJ2-3; D is undetermined. V lost 5 bases and J 10 bases, leaving 13 bases between the germline ends. Germline assignment: CDR1 SGHTA and CDR2 FQGNSA. The CDR3 totals 12 residues. CDR3 DNA: TGTGCCAGCAGCCCTCCCGGCCCACCGCAGTATTTT. Residues: CASSPPGPPQYF.